The 5 T cell receptor beta chains listed next were all sequenced from one sample in a study of blood T cell repertoires in COVID-19. Method: immunoSEQ multiplex PCR; TCRdb's copy keeps in-frame clones and lacks some. The sample contains 60,000 or so clones, nearly 90% of which appear only once. Sequencing used peripheral blood. These receptor sequences come from a man in his sixties with active COVID-19.

This clone has just one count. This chain uses TRBV5-6 with TRBJ2-1; 8 bases align to TRBD2. V gave up 1 base and J gave up 6 bases; unmatched junction bases: 12. This CDR3 has 17 amino acids. CDR1 and CDR2 from the germline V gene are SGHDT and YYEEEE. The CDR3 DNA follows: TGTGCCAGCAGCTTGCTCCGTAGCGGGGACTTTCGCAATGAGCAGTTCTTC. Translated, it gives CASSLLRSGDFRNEQFF. Together with reference TRBV5-6 and TRBJ2-1, the CDR3 gives the full variable domain: DAGVTQSPTHLIKTRGQQVTLRCSPKSGHDTVSWYQQALGQGPQFIFQYYEEEERQRGNFPDRFSGHQFPNYSSELNVNALLLGDSALYLCASSLLRSGDFRNEQFFGPGTRLTVL.

This clone was seen more than once but under ten times. This chain joins TRBV6-5 and TRBJ2-3; unclear D gene. CDR3 length: 14 amino acids. V was shortened by 2 bases and J by 0 bases, with 6 bases between the two germline ends. CDR1 and CDR2 (germline): MNHEY, SVGAGI. The CDR3 is CASSYQISTDTQYF. In nucleotides, the CDR3 is TGTGCCAGCAGTTACCAGATTAGCACAGATACGCAGTATTTT.

This chain connects TRBV7-2 to TRBJ1-1; D possibly corresponds to TRBD1 (5 bases). The CDR3 has 15 residues. The V gene's germline CDR1 is SGHTA and CDR2 FQGNSA. The ends were cut back, 4 bases at V and 2 bases at J, with 14 bases in the middle. The CDR3 sequence is CASSSSGNLNTEAFF. For the CDR3, the DNA is TGTGCCAGCAGCTCTTCAGGGAACCTAAACACTGAAGCTTTCTTT. The variable domain in full, with the rest retrieved from reference TRBV7-2 and TRBJ1-1, is GAGVSQSPSNKVTEKGKDVELRCDPISGHTALYWYRQSLGQGLEFLIYFQGNSAPDKSGLPSDRFSAERTGGSVSTLTIQRTQQEDSAVYLCASSSSGNLNTEAFFGQGTRLTVV.

The J gene is TRBJ2-1, the V gene TRBV27; the D is unclear. Germline CDR1 and CDR2: MNHEY and SMNVEV (reference sequence). The CDR3 is made up of 14 amino acids. V was cut by 0 bases and J by 9 bases, with 12 bases left in between. The CDR3 nucleotides are TGTGCCAGCAGTTTATCGTTCCAATCGGGTGAGCAGTTCTTC. This translates into CASSLSFQSGEQFF.

The chain recombines TRBV25-1 with TRBJ2-2, with 11 positions matching TRBD1. The V gene's germline CDR1 is MGHDK and CDR2 SYGVNS. The CDR3 loop spans 16 amino acids. Losses at the gene ends were 4 bases for V and 7 bases for J; bases not matched to a gene: 8. CDR3 sequence reads: CASSGTGTGGVGELFF. In DNA, the CDR3 is TGTGCCAGCAGTGGAACCGGGACAGGGGGTGTCGGGGAGCTGTTTTTT.